The clone carrying this TCR beta chain was detected many times. The entry originates in a study of T-cell reconstitution after alpha-beta-depleted transplantation in children. Germline V gene data show CDR1 as MNHEY and CDR2 as SMNVEV (reference sequence). The CDR3 totals 14 residues. The V and J ends lost 5 bases and 0 bases respectively, with 11 bases between them. A library of TCRbeta sequences, prepared with unique molecular identifiers, was generated. Via MiXCR, TCRdb re-called the PCR reads, giving one row per CDR3 protein. This table holds about 240,000 distinct CDR3 sequences, approximately 12% found once.

The TCR originated in a human donor who donated a stem cell graft to a child with acute lymphoblastic leukemia. The chain combines TRBV27 with TRBJ2-7; D uncertain. The sample was PBMCs from the stem cell graft donor, taken from the stem cell graft. CDR3 in DNA: TGTGCCAGCAGTCCCAGTTGGTACTCCTACGAGCAGTACTTC. This gives the protein CASSPSWYSYEQYF.